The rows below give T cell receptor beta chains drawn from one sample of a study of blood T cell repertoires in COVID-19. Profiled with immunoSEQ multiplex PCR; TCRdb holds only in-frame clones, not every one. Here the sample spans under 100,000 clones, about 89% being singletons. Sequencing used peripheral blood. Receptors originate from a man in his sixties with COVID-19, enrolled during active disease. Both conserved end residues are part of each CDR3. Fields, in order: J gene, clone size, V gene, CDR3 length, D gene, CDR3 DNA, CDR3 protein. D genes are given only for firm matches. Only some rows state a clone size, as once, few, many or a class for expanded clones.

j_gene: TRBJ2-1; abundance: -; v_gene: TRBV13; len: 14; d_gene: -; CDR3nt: TGTGCCAGCAGCTCCCGACTTGCGTACAGGGAGCAGTTCTTC; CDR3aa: CASSSRLAYREQFF
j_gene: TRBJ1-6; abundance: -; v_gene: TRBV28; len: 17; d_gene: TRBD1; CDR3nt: TGTGCCAGCAGGGATATAACAGGGGGGACCTATAATTCACCCCTCCACTTT; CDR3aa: CASRDITGGTYNSPLHF
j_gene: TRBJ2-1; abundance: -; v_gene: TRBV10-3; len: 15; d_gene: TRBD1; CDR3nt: TGTGCCATCACCAGAGACAGGGGAGTAGTCAATGAGCAGTTCTTC; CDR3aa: CAITRDRGVVNEQFF
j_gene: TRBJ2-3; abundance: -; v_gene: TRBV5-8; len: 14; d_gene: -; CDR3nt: TGTGCCAGCAGCTTCAGGCCCGTTGGCGATACGCAGTATTTT; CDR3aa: CASSFRPVGDTQYF
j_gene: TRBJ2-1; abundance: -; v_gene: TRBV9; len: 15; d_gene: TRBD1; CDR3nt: TGTGCCAGCAGCGTAGAAGGGACAGGGGGAAATGAGCAGTTCTTC; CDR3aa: CASSVEGTGGNEQFF
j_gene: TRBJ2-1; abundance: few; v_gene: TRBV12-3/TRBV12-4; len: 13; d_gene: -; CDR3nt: TGTGCCAGCAGTTTCTACGTCGGCGGAGAGCAGTTCTTC; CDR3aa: CASSFYVGGEQFF
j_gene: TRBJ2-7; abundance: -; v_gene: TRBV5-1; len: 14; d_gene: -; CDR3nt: TGCGCCAGCAGCTTGGGACAAGAGTCCTACGAGCAGTACTTC; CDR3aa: CASSLGQESYEQYF
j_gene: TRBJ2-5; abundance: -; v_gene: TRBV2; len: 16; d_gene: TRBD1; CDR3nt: TGTGCCAGCAGGGAGGGAATGTTCGGACAGGGGGAGACCCAGTACTTC; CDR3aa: CASREGMFGQGETQYF
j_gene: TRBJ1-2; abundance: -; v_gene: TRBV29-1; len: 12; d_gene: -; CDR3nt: TGCAGCGTTGAAGAGGGGGGGTATGGCTACACCTTC; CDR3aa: CSVEEGGYGYTF
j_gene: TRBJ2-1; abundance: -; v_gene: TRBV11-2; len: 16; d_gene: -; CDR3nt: TGTGCCAGCAGCTTAGATGGCGGGATAGGGTACAATGAGCAGTTCTTC; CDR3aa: CASSLDGGIGYNEQFF
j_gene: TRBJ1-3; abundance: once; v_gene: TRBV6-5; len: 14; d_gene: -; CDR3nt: TGTGCCAGCAGGGTGGACATCGACGGAAACACCATATATTTT; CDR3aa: CASRVDIDGNTIYF
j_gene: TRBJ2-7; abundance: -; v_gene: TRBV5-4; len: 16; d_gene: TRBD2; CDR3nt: TGTGCCAGCAGCTCAGGACTAGCGGGAGGGCCTTGGGAGCAGTACTTC; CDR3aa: CASSSGLAGGPWEQYF
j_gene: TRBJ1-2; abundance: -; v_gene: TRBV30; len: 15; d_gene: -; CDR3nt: TGTGCCTGGAGTGACAGAGTTCTATCTAACTATGGCTACACCTTC; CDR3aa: CAWSDRVLSNYGYTF
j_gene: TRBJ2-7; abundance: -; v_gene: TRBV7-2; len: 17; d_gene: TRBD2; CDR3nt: TGTGCCAGCAGCTTAGTACTAGCGGGAGGGCCTTCCTACGAGCAGTACTTC; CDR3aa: CASSLVLAGGPSYEQYF
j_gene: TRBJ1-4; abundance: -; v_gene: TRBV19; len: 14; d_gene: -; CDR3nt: TGTGCCAGTAGTATTCAGGGCCTTAATGAAAAACTGTTTTTT; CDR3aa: CASSIQGLNEKLFF
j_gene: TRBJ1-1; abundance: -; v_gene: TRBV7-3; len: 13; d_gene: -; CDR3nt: TGTGCCAGCAGCTTAGTGCAGGGCACTGAAGCTTTCTTT; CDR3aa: CASSLVQGTEAFF
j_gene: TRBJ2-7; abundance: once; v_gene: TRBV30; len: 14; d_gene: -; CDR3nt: TGTGCCTGGAGGGTGGGACAATTCCTAGACGAGCAGTACTTC; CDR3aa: CAWRVGQFLDEQYF
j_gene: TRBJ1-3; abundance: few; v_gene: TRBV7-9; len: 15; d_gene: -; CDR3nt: TGTGCCAGCAGCCGACAGTTGGGCTCTGGAAACACCATATATTTT; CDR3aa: CASSRQLGSGNTIYF
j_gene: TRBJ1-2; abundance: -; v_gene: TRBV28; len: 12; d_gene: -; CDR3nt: TGTGCCAGCAGTTTGAAGGGGTATGGCTACACCTTC; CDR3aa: CASSLKGYGYTF
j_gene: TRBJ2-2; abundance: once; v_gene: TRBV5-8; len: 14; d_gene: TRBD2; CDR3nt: TGTGCCAGCGAAAGCGGGAGTGACACCGGGGAGCTGTTTTTT; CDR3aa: CASESGSDTGELFF
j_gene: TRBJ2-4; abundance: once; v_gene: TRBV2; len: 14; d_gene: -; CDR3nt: TGTGCCAGCAGTGTGCAGGGCCCCAAAAACATTCAGTACTTC; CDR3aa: CASSVQGPKNIQYF
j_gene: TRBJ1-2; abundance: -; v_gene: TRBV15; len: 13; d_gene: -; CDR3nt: TGTGCCACCAGCAGAGGGAGAAACTATGGCTACACCTTC; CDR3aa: CATSRGRNYGYTF
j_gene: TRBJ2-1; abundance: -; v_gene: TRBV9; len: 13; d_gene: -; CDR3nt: TGTGCCAGCAGCACCATGACGGGGAATGAGCAGTTCTTC; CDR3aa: CASSTMTGNEQFF
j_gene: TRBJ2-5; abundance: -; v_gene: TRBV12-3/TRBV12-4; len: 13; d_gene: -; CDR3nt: TGTGCCAGCAGTTCAGGGTCCTTGGGGACCCAGTACTTC; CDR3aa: CASSSGSLGTQYF
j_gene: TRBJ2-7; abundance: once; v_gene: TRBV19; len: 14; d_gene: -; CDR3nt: TGTGCCAGTAGTATGAGACAACTCCCCACCGAGCAGTACTTC; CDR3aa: CASSMRQLPTEQYF
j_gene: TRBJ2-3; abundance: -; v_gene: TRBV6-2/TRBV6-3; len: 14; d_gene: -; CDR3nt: TGTGCCAGCAGTTACGAGCGCTCCACAGATACGCAGTATTTT; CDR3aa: CASSYERSTDTQYF
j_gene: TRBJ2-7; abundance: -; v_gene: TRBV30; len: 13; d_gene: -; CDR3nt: TGTGCCTGGAGGAACCCGGGGGCCTACGAGCAGTACTTC; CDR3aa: CAWRNPGAYEQYF
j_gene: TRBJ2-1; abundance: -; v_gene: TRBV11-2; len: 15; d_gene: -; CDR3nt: TGTGCCAGCAGCTTAGGATCAGGCGGGAACAATGAGCAGTTCTTC; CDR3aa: CASSLGSGGNNEQFF
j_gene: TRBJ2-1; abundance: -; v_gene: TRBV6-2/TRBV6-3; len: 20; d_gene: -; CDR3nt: TGTGCCAGCAGCCCAGGGGGCTCTGACCTACCGGGACTAGCTATAAATGAGCAGTTCTTC; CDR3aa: CASSPGGSDLPGLAINEQFF
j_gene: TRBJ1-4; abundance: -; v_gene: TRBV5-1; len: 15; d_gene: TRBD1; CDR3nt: TGCGCCAGCAGCGAAGGGGACAGGGAGGTTGAAAAACTGTTTTTT; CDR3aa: CASSEGDREVEKLFF
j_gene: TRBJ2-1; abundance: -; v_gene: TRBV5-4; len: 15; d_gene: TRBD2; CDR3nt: TGTGCCAGCAGCAGCTCTAGCGGTTCCTACAATGAGCAGTTCTTC; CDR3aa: CASSSSSGSYNEQFF
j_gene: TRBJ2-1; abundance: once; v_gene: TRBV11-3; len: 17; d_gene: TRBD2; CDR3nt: TGTGCCAGCAGCTTGCGCTACTCGAGCGGGAGAGGAGATGAGCAGTTCTTC; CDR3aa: CASSLRYSSGRGDEQFF
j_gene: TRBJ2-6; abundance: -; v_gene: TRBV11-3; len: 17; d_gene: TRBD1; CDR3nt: TGTGCCAGCAGCTTCGGGACAGTTAGCTCTGGGGCCAACGTCCTGACTTTC; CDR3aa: CASSFGTVSSGANVLTF
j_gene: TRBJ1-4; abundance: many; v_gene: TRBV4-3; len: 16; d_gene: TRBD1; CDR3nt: TGCGCCAGCAGCCCCCCTCTCGACAGGGCCGGCGAAAAACTGTTTTTT; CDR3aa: CASSPPLDRAGEKLFF
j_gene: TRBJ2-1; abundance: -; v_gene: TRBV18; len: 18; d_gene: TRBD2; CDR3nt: TGTGCCAGCTCACCCGAGACTAGCGGGAGGGCCTCCTACAATGAGCAGTTCTTC; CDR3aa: CASSPETSGRASYNEQFF
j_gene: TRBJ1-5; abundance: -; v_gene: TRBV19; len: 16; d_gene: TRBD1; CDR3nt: TGTGCCAGTAGTAGCTGGACAGGACGGAGCAATCAGCCCCAGCATTTT; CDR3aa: CASSSWTGRSNQPQHF
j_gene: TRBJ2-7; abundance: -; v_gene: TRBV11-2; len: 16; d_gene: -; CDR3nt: TGTGCCAGCAGCTTAGTGCGAGGACTTAATCGCTACGAGCAGTACTTC; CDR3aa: CASSLVRGLNRYEQYF
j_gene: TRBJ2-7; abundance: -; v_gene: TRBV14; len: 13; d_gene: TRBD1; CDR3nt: TGTGCCAGCAGCTGGACAGGGAAGGGCGAGCAGTACTTC; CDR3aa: CASSWTGKGEQYF
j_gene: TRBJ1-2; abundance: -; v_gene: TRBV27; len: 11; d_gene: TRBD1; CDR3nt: TGTGCCAGCAGCACAGGGGACGGCTACACCTTC; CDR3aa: CASSTGDGYTF
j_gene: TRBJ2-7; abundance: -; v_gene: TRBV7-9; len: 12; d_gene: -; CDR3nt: TGTGCCAGCAGCTTAAGCGGCTACGAGCAGTACTTC; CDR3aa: CASSLSGYEQYF
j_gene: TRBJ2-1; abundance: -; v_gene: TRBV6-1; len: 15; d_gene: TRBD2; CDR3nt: TGTGCCAGCAGTGAAACAGCGGGAGGGCAGAATGAGCAGTTCTTC; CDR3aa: CASSETAGGQNEQFF
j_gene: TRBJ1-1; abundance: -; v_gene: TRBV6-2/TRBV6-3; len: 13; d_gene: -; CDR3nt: TGTGCCAGCAGTCCCAAGGACTCAACTGAAGCTTTCTTT; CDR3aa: CASSPKDSTEAFF
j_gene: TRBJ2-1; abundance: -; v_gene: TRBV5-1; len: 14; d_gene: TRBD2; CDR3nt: TGCGCCAGCAGCTTTACTAGCGGGACCGATGAGCAGTTCTTC; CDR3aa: CASSFTSGTDEQFF
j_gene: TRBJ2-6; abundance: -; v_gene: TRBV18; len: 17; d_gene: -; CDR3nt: TGTGCCAGCTCACTGTGGACAGACGACTCTGGGGCCAACGTCCTGACTTTC; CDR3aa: CASSLWTDDSGANVLTF
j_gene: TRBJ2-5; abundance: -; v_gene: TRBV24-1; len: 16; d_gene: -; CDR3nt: TGTGCCACCAGTGCCAAGGCGGGGATAGACCGAGAGACCCAGTACTTC; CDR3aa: CATSAKAGIDRETQYF
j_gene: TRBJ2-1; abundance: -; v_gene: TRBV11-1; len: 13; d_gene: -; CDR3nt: TGTGCCAGTTCCCGGGAGTCCTACAATGAGCAGTTCTTC; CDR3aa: CASSRESYNEQFF
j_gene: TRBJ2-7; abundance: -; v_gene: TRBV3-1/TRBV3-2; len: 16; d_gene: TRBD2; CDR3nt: TGTGCCAGCAGCCAAGATCGACTAGCGGGAGCCTGGGAGCAGTACTTC; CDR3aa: CASSQDRLAGAWEQYF
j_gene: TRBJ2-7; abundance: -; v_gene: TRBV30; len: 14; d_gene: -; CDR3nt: TGTGCCTGGAGTGGTTGGGGGGGCAACTACGAGCAGTACTTC; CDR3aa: CAWSGWGGNYEQYF
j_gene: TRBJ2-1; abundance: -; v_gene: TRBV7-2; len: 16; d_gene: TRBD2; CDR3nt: TGTGCCAGCAGCTCTCGGAGCGGGAGGGCGGACAATGAGCAGTTCTTC; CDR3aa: CASSSRSGRADNEQFF
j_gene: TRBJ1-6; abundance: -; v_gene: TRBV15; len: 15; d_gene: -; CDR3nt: TGTGCCACCAGCAGGGCTCACCCGGGGAATTCACCCCTCCACTTT; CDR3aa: CATSRAHPGNSPLHF
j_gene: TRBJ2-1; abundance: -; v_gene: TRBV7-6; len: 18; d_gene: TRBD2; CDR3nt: TGTGCCAGCAGCTTAGGTAGGGACCCTAGCGGCCTATACAATGAGCAGTTCTTC; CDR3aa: CASSLGRDPSGLYNEQFF
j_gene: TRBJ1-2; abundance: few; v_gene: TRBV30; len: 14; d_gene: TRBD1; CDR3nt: TGTGCCTGGAGAAAGACAGGGGGGCACTATGGCTACACCTTC; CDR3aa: CAWRKTGGHYGYTF
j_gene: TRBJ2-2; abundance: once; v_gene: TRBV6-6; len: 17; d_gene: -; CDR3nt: TGTGCCAGCAGTCTACAGAGGGATAGGGCTAACACCGGGGAGCTGTTTTTT; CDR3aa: CASSLQRDRANTGELFF
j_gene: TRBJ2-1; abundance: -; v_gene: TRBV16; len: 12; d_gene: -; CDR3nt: TGTGCCAGCAGCCAGCGGGCGAATGAGCAGTTCTTC; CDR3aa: CASSQRANEQFF
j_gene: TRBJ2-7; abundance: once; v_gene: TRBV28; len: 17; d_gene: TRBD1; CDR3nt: TGTGCCAGCGAATACCGGGACAGGGTAGGAAGCTCCTACGAGCAGTACTTC; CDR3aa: CASEYRDRVGSSYEQYF
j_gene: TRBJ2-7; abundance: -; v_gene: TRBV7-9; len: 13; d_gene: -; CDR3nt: TGTGCCAGCAGCTCCGGACTGCCGTACGAGCAGTACTTC; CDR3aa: CASSSGLPYEQYF
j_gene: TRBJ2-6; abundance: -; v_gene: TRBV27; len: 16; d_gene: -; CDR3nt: TGTGCCAGCGCTCACAGGGAGTTCTCTGGGGCCAACGTCCTGACTTTC; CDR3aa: CASAHREFSGANVLTF
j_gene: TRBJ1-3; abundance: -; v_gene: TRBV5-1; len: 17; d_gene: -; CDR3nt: TGCGCCAGCAGCTTGGGTTCGCGGGTCTCAGACGGCGACACCATATATTTT; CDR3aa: CASSLGSRVSDGDTIYF
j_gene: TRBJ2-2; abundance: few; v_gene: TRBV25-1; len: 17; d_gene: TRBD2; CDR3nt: TGTGCCAGCTCCCGGCTAGCGGGAGTATCGAACACCGGGGAGCTGTTTTTT; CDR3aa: CASSRLAGVSNTGELFF
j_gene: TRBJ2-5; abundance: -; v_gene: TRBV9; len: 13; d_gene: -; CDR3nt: TGTGCCAGCAGCGTACAGGGTCAAGAGACCCAGTACTTC; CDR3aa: CASSVQGQETQYF